A selection of T cell receptor beta chains follows, all from one sample in a study of post-analysis software for immune sequencing data. TCRdb reprocessed the PCR reads via MiXCR and lists one record per CDR3 protein. The sample contains hundreds of thousands of distinct CDR3 sequences, about 32% of which appear only once. Sequencing was carried out using blood. Every receptor here comes from a girl under 18 with multiple sclerosis. CDR3s include the opening cysteine and the closing phenylalanine or tryptophan. Each record gives: J gene, D gene, clone size, V gene, CDR3 DNA, CDR3 protein. D genes are given only for firm matches. Where a row states a size, it is once, few, many or the class of an expanded clone; other rows omit it.

>TRBJ2-2|NA|NA|TRBV25-1
TGTGCCAGCAGTGAAGACCGGTCTGTATATCCCGGGGAGCTGTTTTTT
CASSEDRSVYPGELFF
>TRBJ1-5|NA|few|TRBV6-1
TGTGCCAGCAGTCCGGACCGGACGGGTATTCAGCCCCAGCATTTT
CASSPDRTGIQPQHF
>TRBJ2-7|TRBD2|few|TRBV7-9
TGTGCCAGCAGCTCTAGCGGGACGACCTACGAGCAGTACTTC
CASSSSGTTYEQYF
>TRBJ2-7|TRBD2|NA|TRBV25-1
TGTGCCAGCAGTGAGGGCTCTAGCGGGCAACAGCCATACTCCTACGAGCAGTACTTC
CASSEGSSGQQPYSYEQYF
>TRBJ1-2|TRBD1|NA|TRBV5-1
TGCGCCAGCAGCCCGGCCGGGACAGGGACATATGGCTACACCTTC
CASSPAGTGTYGYTF
>TRBJ2-2|NA|once|TRBV6-5
TGTGCCAGCAGTGGAGGGGCCGGGGAGCTGTGTTTT
CASSGGAGELCF
>TRBJ2-6|TRBD2|few|TRBV20-1
TGCAGTGCCCGGCCGGGACTAGGGGATGGGGGTAGCTCTGGGGCCAACGTCCTGACTTTC
CSARPGLGDGGSSGANVLTF
>TRBJ1-1|NA|few|TRBV29-1
TGCAGCGTTGGAGGGGGGAACACTGAAGCTTTCTTT
CSVGGGNTEAFF
>TRBJ2-7|NA|NA|TRBV4-3
TGCGCCAGCAGCCAGGGAGTCACCCCCGCCTACGAGCAGTACTTC
CASSQGVTPAYEQYF
>TRBJ2-5|NA|many|TRBV12-3/TRBV12-4
TGTGCCAGCAGTCCTAACACAGCGCAGACCCAGTACTTC
CASSPNTAQTQYF
>TRBJ2-1|TRBD2|few|TRBV7-9
TGTGCCAGCAGCGCCTGGCGGGAGAGGGGCGGCGATGAGCAGTTCTTC
CASSAWRERGGDEQFF
>TRBJ2-1|NA|many|TRBV29-1
TGCAGCGTTGATAAGGGCAGATTGCATGAGCAGTTCTTC
CSVDKGRLHEQFF
>TRBJ1-2|TRBD1|few|TRBV4-1
TGCGCCAGCAGCCAAGAACAGGGGGCAGGCTATGGCTACACCTTC
CASSQEQGAGYGYTF
>TRBJ2-4|NA|few|TRBV16
TGTGCCAGCAGCCAATCGCGCACTAGAGAAAACATTCAGTACTTC
CASSQSRTRENIQYF
>TRBJ2-2|NA|few|TRBV10-2
TGCGCCAGCAGTGAGCGGCAGGGGTTGCCCGGGGAGCTGTTTTTT
CASSERQGLPGELFF
>TRBJ2-6|NA|few|TRBV20-1
TGCAGTGCTAGGGACGGTAGCTCTGGGGCCAACGTCCTGACTTTC
CSARDGSSGANVLTF
>TRBJ1-4|NA|NA|TRBV20-1
TGCAGTGCTAGACCATACGGACAACCCCCAACTAATGAAAAACTGTTTTTT
CSARPYGQPPTNEKLFF
>TRBJ2-7|NA|NA|TRBV18
TGTGCCAGCTCACCACTTCCTGGGGTCTACGAGCAGTACTTC
CASSPLPGVYEQYF
>TRBJ1-2|NA|NA|TRBV29-1
TGCAGCGTTGAGGGGCAAAACTATGGCGACACCTTC
CSVEGQNYGDTF
>TRBJ2-7|NA|NA|TRBV7-2
TGTGCCAGCAGCTTAGGGGGTAGGCGGGGCTACGAGCAGTACTTC
CASSLGGRRGYEQYF
>TRBJ1-1|NA|few|TRBV9
TGTGCCAGCAGCGCTCACTACCGGGGCCTCGAAGCTTTCTTT
CASSAHYRGLEAFF
>TRBJ2-7|TRBD2|NA|TRBV20-1
TGCAGTGCTAGCGGGACTAGCGGTGCCTACGAGCAGTACTTC
CSASGTSGAYEQYF
>TRBJ2-5|TRBD2|few|TRBV28
TGTGCCAGCAGTTTGCGACTAGCCGAGACCCAGTACTTC
CASSLRLAETQYF
>TRBJ2-5|NA|NA|TRBV28
TGTGCCAGCAGTTTGGTTCAGGCCCTAGAGACCCAGTACTTC
CASSLVQALETQYF
>TRBJ2-3|NA|few|TRBV11-2
TGTGCCAGCAGCTTCTTGACAGTTAGCACAGATACGCAGTATTTT
CASSFLTVSTDTQYF
>TRBJ2-5|NA|NA|TRBV11-2
TGTGCCAGCAGCAACCCCCGAAGCAGGGGCCGGAATGAGCAGTACTTC
CASSNPRSRGRNEQYF
>TRBJ2-7|NA|few|TRBV29-1
TGCAGCGTAAGACAGGCCCAAGGCGAGCAGTACTTC
CSVRQAQGEQYF
>TRBJ1-2|NA|NA|TRBV27
TGTGCCAGCCCGAAAGACACCTTC
CASPKDTF
>TRBJ2-1|TRBD2|NA|TRBV28
TGTGCCAGCAGTTCAACCCCCAGCGGGGTACAAGAGACCCAGTTCTTC
CASSSTPSGVQETQFF
>TRBJ2-1|TRBD1|NA|TRBV6-4
TGTGCCAGCAGTGAGTTTAGCAGGGGGCTATACAATGAGCAGTTCTTC
CASSEFSRGLYNEQFF
>TRBJ2-1|NA|few|TRBV20-1
TGCAGTGCGATTCGAGGGAGGACAACTCTCTACAATGAGCAGTTCTTC
CSAIRGRTTLYNEQFF
>TRBJ1-1|NA|NA|TRBV5-6
TGTGCCAGCAGCTTGGGGAGGTTGGAGGCTTTCTTT
CASSLGRLEAFF
>TRBJ1-1|TRBD1|few|TRBV4-1
TGCGCCAGCAGCCGCCTCACCGGGACAGGGGGTGAAGCTTTCTTT
CASSRLTGTGGEAFF
>TRBJ2-7|NA|few|TRBV28
TGTGCCAGCAGTTCCTACTGGGGCAGGGGAGTCTACGAGCAGTACTTC
CASSSYWGRGVYEQYF
>TRBJ1-1|NA|NA|TRBV20-1
TGCAGTGCTAGAGACTACGTAAACACTGAAGCTTTCTTT
CSARDYVNTEAFF
>TRBJ1-5|NA|NA|TRBV6-5
TGTGCCAGCAGTTCCCAGGGGCGAGTCAATCAGCCCCAGCATTTT
CASSSQGRVNQPQHF
>TRBJ2-1|NA|few|TRBV3-1
TGTGCCAGCAGCCCCCCTGGGCGGGTTTACAATGAGCAGTTCTTC
CASSPPGRVYNEQFF
>TRBJ2-3|NA|few|TRBV12-3/TRBV12-4
TGTGCCACTCTCTTAGGCGGGGGCACAGATACGCAGTATTTT
CATLLGGGTDTQYF
>TRBJ2-5|NA|NA|TRBV6-5
TGTGCCAGCACCCCCTGGAGTAGCAAAAAAGAGACCCAGTACTTC
CASTPWSSKKETQYF
>TRBJ1-2|NA|NA|TRBV5-1
TGCGCCAGCAGCCGAACCCTCGACAAGAACTATGGCTACACCTTC
CASSRTLDKNYGYTF
>TRBJ1-6|NA|NA|TRBV4-1
TGCGCCAGCAGCCAAGATTCCGTTAATTCACCCCTCCACTTT
CASSQDSVNSPLHF
>TRBJ2-1|NA|many|TRBV27
TGTGCCAGCAGTTTGTTGCAGGGGGGGAATGAGCAGTTCTTC
CASSLLQGGNEQFF
>TRBJ1-4|TRBD1|NA|TRBV20-1
TGCAGTGCTAGCTTCGGGCAGGGGGATGAAAAACTGTTTTTT
CSASFGQGDEKLFF
>TRBJ2-3|TRBD2|NA|TRBV5-1
TGCGCCAGCAGCTTACTAGCGGGGGCCGCACTGGATACGCAGTATTTT
CASSLLAGAALDTQYF
>TRBJ2-5|NA|few|TRBV20-1
TGCAGTGCTACGCCGGAACAAGAGACCCAGTACTTC
CSATPEQETQYF
>TRBJ2-2|NA|few|TRBV6-5
TGTGCCAGCAGTTACACGGGGAACACCGGGGAGCTGTTTTTT
CASSYTGNTGELFF
>TRBJ2-1|NA|NA|TRBV28
TGTGCCAGCAGCCTAGGCGTTACAGGGAGCTCCTACAATGAGCAGTTCTTC
CASSLGVTGSSYNEQFF
>TRBJ2-7|TRBD2|NA|TRBV20-1
TGCAGTGCTAGAGGGGCCGGGACTAGCGGGAGCGGGAACTACGAGCAGTACTTC
CSARGAGTSGSGNYEQYF
>TRBJ1-5|TRBD1|few|TRBV24-1
TGTGCCACCAGTGATTCCCGGGACAGGGGCGTCGGCAATCAGCCCCAGCATTTT
CATSDSRDRGVGNQPQHF